The sequence of this T cell receptor (beta chain) was determined in a study of tumor-infiltrating lymphocytes in localized non-small cell lung cancer (dated by TCRdb to the early 2020s). About the full investigation: The cohort included patients whose samples were collected after neoadjuvant chemotherapy, as well as both smokers and never-smokers and several histologies. From each patient came resected tumor tissue plus uninvolved lung tissue from that same patient, and the uninvolved lung tissue was described as non-adjacent to the tumor. Alongside flow cytometry, multiplex immunofluorescence, RNA-seq, exome sequencing and proteomics, TCR sequencing was applied to the same patients as one of several integrated assays. The paired tumor versus uninvolved lung comparison of immunoSEQ T-cell fraction included around 55 patients. The overall ICON cohort was composed of 150 surgical patients with localized non-small cell lung cancer whose tumors were resected. General conclusions and limits of the study: No difference in TCR-derived T-cell fraction was observed between the flow cytometry-defined immunotypes IM1 (good prognosis) and IM2 (poor prognosis). Since assay coverage differed from patient to patient depending on how much tissue was available, TCR sequencing was done for only a subset of the cohort. Because different assays used different pieces of the same tissue, intratumor heterogeneity could not be separated from technical variation. Consistent with immunofluorescence CD3 counts, TCRbeta sequencing supported greater T cell infiltration in tumors than in uninvolved lung tissue.

The T-cell fraction in tumor and uninvolved lung tissue was provided by TCR sequencing with the immunoSEQ assay. The published analysis was carried out like this. To analyze survival, patients were divided into a high T-cell fraction group (upper tertile) and a low T-cell fraction group (lower two tertiles), and the two groups were compared using a log-rank test. Paired tumor versus uninvolved lung differences in T-cell fraction were tested with a signed-rank test. Here the immuneACCESS table is served through TCRdb, limited to in-frame sequences with V and J called. Missing clones are a known gap in these copies; in checked studies unresolved V genes cover under half, and the rest lacks a known reason. The V and J calls and clone size were taken over from that table, and D and trimming were inferred from the DNA. A total of over 7,000 clones appear in this sample, about 70% of them only once. In total, the top ten clones hold less than 8.5% of the sample.

Inclusive of the bounding cysteine and phenylalanine, the CDR3 is 14 residues long. Just CDR3 DNA is preserved here, 42 bases in frame from base 1. CDR1 MDHEN and CDR2 SYDVKM were looked up in the germline V gene. From V the trimming removes 6 bases and from J it removes 7 bases, while the gene matches leave 8 bases of the junction unaccounted for. Patient enrollment in ICON started in April 2016, and the final patient was enrolled in September 2018. A subcohort of some 80 patients provided fresh tumor and matched uninvolved tissue for in-depth immune analyses, with TCR sequencing among those analyses. DNA isolated from bulk tissue, without cell sorting, was used for TCR sequencing. In its sample, this clone was seen a few times. Which antigen it targets is not known. The record has no base qualities; no much larger clone is one base away.

The V and J segments used are TRBV28 and TRBJ2-7; the central 11 bases match TRBD1. Sequencing input: uninvolved lung tissue not adjacent to the tumor. The origin of this receptor is a human donor with non-small cell lung cancer. The nucleotide sequence reads as follows: TGTGCCAGCAGCACTGGACAGGGGGCGAGAGAGCAGTACTTC. This gives the protein CASSTGQGAREQYF.